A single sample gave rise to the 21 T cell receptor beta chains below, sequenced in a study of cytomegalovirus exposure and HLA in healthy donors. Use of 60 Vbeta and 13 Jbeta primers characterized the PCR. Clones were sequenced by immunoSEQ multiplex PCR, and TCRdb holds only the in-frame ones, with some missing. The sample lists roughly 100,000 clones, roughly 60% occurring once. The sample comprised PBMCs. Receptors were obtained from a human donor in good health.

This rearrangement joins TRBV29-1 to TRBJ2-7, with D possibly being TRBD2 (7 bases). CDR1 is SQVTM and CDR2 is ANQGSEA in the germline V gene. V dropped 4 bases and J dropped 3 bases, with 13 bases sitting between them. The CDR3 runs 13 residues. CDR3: CSVASGTNYEQYF. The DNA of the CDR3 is TGCAGCGTTGCAAGCGGGACAAACTACGAGCAGTACTTC.

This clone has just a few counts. As DNA, the CDR3 is TGCAGCGTGGGGGACTCGCAAAATGAGCAGTTCTTC. This translates into CSVGDSQNEQFF. This rearrangement joins TRBV29-1 to TRBJ2-1, with D possibly matching TRBD2 (6 bases). Germline CDR1 reads SQVTM; CDR2 reads ANQGSEA. Trimming stripped 6 bases from V and 7 bases from J, with 13 bases between. The CDR3 runs to 12 residues.

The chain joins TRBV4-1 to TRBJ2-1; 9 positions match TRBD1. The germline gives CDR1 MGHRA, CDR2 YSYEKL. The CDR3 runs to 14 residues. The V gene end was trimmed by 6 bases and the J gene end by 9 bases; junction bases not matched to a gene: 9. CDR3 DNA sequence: TGCGCCAGCAGTTTGGGACAGGGATTTAGTGAGCAGTTCTTC. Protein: CASSLGQGFSEQFF.

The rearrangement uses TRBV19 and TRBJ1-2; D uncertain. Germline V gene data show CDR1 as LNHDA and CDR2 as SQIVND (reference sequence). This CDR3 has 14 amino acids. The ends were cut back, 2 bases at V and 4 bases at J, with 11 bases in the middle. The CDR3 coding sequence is TGTGCCAGTAGTATACCGGGGTTCGGCTATGGCTACACCTTC. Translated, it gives CASSIPGFGYGYTF.

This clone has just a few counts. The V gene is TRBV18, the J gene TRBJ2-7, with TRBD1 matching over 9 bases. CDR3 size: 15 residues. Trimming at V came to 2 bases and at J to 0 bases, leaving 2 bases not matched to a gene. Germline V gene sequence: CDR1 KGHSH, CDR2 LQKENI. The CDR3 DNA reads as TGTGCCAGCTCACCAGGACAGGGGCACTCCTACGAGCAGTACTTC. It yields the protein CASSPGQGHSYEQYF.

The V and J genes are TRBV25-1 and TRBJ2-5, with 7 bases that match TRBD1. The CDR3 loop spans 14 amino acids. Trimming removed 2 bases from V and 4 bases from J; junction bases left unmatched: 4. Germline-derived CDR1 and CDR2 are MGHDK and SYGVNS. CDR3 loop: CASSEGAGGETQYF. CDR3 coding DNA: TGTGCCAGCAGTGAAGGGGCAGGGGGAGAGACCCAGTACTTC.

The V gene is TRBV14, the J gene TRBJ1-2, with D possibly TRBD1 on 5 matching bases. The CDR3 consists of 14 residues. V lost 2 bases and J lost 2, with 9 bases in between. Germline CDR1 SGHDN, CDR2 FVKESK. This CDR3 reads CASSQYGGNYGYTF. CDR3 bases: TGTGCCAGCAGCCAATACGGGGGAAACTATGGCTACACCTTC.

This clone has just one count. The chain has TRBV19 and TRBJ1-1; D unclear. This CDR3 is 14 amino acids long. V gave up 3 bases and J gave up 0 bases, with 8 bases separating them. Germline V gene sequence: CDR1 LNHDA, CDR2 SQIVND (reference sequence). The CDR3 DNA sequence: TGTGCCAGTAGTATCGGGTCCGTGAACACTGAAGCTTTCTTT. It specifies CASSIGSVNTEAFF.

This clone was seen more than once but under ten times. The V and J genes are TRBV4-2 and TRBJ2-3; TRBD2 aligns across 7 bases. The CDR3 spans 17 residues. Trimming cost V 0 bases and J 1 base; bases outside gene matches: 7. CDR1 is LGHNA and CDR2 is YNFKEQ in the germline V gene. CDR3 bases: TGTGCCAGCAGCCAAGATAGCAGCGGGACTGGCACAGATACGCAGTATTTT. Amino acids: CASSQDSSGTGTDTQYF.

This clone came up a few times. CDR3 coding DNA: TGTGCCAGCAGTGCCAGGCCGGACAATTACAGGGGATGGGATGAAAAACTGTTTTTT. Its protein product is CASSARPDNYRGWDEKLFF. The V and J genes are TRBV6-1 and TRBJ1-4, with 7 bases lining up with TRBD1. Germline V gene data show CDR1 as MNHNS and CDR2 as SASEGT. V shed 4 bases, J shed 6 bases, and the junction held 20 bases outside the gene matches. This CDR3 spans 19 amino acids.

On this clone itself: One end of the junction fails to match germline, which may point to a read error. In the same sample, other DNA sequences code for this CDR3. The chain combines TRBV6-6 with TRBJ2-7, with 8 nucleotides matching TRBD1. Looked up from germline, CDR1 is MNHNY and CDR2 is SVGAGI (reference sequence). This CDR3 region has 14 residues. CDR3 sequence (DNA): TGCGCCAGCAGTTACTCGGGACAGGACTACGAGCAGTACTTC. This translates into CASSYSGQDYEQYF.

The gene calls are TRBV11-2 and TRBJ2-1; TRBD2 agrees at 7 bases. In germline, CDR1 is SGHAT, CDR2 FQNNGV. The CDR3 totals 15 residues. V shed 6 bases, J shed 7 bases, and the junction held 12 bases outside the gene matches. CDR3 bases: TGTGCCAGCAGTTTGGGAGGACTAGAGGAGAATGAGCAGTTCTTC. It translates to CASSLGGLEENEQFF.

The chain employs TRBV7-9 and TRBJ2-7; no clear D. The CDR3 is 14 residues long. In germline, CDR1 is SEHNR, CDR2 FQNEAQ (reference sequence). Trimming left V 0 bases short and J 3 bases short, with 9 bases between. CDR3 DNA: TGTGCCAGCAGCTTAGCCCTAGGAGACTACGAGCAGTACTTC. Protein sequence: CASSLALGDYEQYF. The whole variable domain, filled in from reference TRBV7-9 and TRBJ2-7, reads DTGVSQNPRHKITKRGQNVTFRCDPISEHNRLYWYRQTLGQGPEFLTYFQNEAQLEKSRLLSDRFSAERPKGSFSTLEIQRTEQGDSAMYLCASSLALGDYEQYFGPGTRLTVT.

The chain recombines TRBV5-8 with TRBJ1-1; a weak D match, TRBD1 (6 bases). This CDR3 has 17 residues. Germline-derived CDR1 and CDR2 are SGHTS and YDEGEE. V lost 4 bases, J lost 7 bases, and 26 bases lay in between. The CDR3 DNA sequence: TGTGCCAGCAGCGACGGAACACAGGGAATCTTGAATGGTGAAGCTTTCTTT. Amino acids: CASSDGTQGILNGEAFF.

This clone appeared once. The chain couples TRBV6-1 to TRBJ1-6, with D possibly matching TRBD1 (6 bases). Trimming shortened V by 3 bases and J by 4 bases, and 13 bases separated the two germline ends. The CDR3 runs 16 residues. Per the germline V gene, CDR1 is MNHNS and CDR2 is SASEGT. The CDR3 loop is CASSDSGTNYNSPLHF. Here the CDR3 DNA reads TGTGCCAGCAGTGATTCCGGGACAAATTATAATTCACCCCTCCACTTT.

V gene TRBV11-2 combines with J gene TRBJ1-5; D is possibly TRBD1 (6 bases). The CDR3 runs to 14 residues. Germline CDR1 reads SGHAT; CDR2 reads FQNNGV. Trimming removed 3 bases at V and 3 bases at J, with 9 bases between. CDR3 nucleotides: TGTGCCAGCAGCTTTACAGGGCCCAATCAGCCCCAGCATTTT. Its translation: CASSFTGPNQPQHF.

CDR3 in amino acids: CASRPGTGNTIYF. CDR3 DNA sequence: TGTGCCAGTAGGCCCGGGACTGGAAACACCATATATTTT. V usage is TRBV19 and J usage is TRBJ1-3; D ambiguous. CDR3 length: 13 amino acids. Germline lookup yields CDR1 LNHDA and CDR2 SQIVND (reference sequence). Trimming left V 6 bases short and J 2 bases short, with 8 bases between.

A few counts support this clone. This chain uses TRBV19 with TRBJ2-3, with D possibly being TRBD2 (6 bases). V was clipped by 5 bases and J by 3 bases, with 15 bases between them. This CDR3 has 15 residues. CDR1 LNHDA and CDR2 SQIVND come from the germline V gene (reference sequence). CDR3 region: CASSLSSVLTDTQYF. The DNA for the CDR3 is TGTGCCAGTAGTTTGTCTAGCGTACTAACAGATACGCAGTATTTT.

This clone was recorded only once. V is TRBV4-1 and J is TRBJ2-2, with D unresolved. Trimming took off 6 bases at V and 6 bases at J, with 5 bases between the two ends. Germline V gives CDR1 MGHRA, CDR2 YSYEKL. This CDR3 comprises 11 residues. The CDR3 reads CASSLPGELFF. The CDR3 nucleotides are TGCGCCAGCAGTCTCCCCGGGGAGCTGTTTTTT.

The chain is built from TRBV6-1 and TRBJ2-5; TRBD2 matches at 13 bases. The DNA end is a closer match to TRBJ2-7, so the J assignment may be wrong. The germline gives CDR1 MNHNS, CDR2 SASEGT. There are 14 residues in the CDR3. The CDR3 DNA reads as TGTGCCAGCAGTGACGGACTAGCGGGAGCCGAGCAGTACTTC. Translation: CASSDGLAGAEQYF.

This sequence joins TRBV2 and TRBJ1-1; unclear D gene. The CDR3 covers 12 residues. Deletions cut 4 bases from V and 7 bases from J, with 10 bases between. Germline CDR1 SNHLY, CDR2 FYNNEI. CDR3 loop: CASSVGLYEAFF. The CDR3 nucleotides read TGTGCCAGCAGTGTCGGACTGTATGAAGCTTTCTTT.